This T cell receptor (beta chain) was observed in a study of T-cell reconstitution after alpha-beta-depleted transplantation in children. Germline V gene sequence: CDR1 DFQATT, CDR2 SNEGSKA (reference sequence). Trimming cost V 6 bases and J 3 bases, with 17 bases left between them. The CDR3 runs 14 residues. For TCRbeta, the library was prepared with unique molecular identifiers. TCRdb re-called the PCR reads through MiXCR, storing one row per CDR3 protein. The data show around 410,000 distinct CDR3 sequences, about 11% seen once. This receptor was identified in a human donor who donated a stem cell graft to a child with acute myeloid leukemia. The chain carries TRBV20-1 and TRBJ1-1; the D is unclear. The material sequenced was PBMCs from the stem cell graft donor, taken from the stem cell graft. CDR3 nucleotides: TGCAGTGCCACAGAACTAGGCTGGGACACTGAAGCTTTCTTT. This gives the protein CSATELGWDTEAFF.